These 28 T cell receptor beta chains were sequenced from one sample in a study of T cell repertoires in cytomegalovirus infection. A single record per CDR3 protein comes from TCRdb applying MiXCR to the reads. Among some 800,000 distinct CDR3 sequences listed, approximately 32% were seen once. Their antigen targets remain unknown. This sample comprised cultured CD8+ T cells from PBMCs, obtained from culture after CMV antigen stimulation. The origin of the receptors is a human donor in good health (CMV status not recorded). Some clones in this sample may be carry-over from other donors' samples.

J is TRBJ2-7 and V is TRBV4-2; D is perhaps TRBD1 or TRBD2 (5 bases each). CDR3 length: 16 residues. V lost 0 bases and J 4 bases, leaving 16 bases between the germline ends. Germline CDR1 reads LGHNA; CDR2 reads YNFKEQ. CDR3 in amino acids: CASSQDLAGSTYEQYF. In nucleotides, the CDR3 is TGTGCCAGCAGCCAAGATTTGGCAGGGAGCACTTACGAGCAGTACTTC.

A few counts support this clonotype. The chain recombines TRBV12-5 with TRBJ2-7, with 8 positions matching TRBD2. The CDR3 contains 15 residues. Unmatched junction bases numbered 10, after V lost 7 bases and J lost 2 bases. Germline CDR1 and CDR2: LGHNT and FRNRAP. The CDR3 bases are TGTGCTAGTGACCCCGCGGGGGGCCTACCCTACGAGCAGTACTTC. It yields the protein CASDPAGGLPYEQYF.

This clonotype was recorded a few times. This chain uses TRBV25-1 with TRBJ1-1, with D perhaps TRBD1 (6 bases). Trimming stripped 5 bases from V and 4 bases from J, with 11 bases between. Per the germline V gene, CDR1 is MGHDK and CDR2 is SYGVNS. CDR3 length: 13 residues. The CDR3 spells CASSTGRVTEAFF. The CDR3, as DNA: TGTGCCAGCAGTACAGGGAGGGTCACTGAAGCTTTCTTT.

This clonotype was seen more than once but under ten times. The J gene is TRBJ2-5, the V gene TRBV11-2; no reliable D call. There are 12 residues in the CDR3. Looked up from germline, CDR1 is SGHAT and CDR2 is FQNNGV. Trimming shortened V by 4 bases and J by 6 bases, and 9 bases separated the two germline ends. The CDR3 region is CASSYMEQTQYF. The CDR3 region has the DNA TGTGCCAGCAGCTACATGGAGCAGACCCAGTACTTC.

The chain carries TRBV11-2 and TRBJ2-7, with D unclear. Deletions cut 1 base from V and 1 base from J, with 8 bases between. The CDR3 is made up of 14 amino acids. The germline CDR1 and CDR2 sequences are SGHAT and FQNNGV. Written as DNA, the CDR3 is TGTGCCAGCAGCTTAGCCTACGGGTCCTACGAGCAGTACGTC. Residues: CASSLAYGSYEQYV.

The chain employs TRBV5-1 and TRBJ1-1; a weak D match, TRBD1 (5 bases). The CDR3 runs 15 residues. Germline assignment: CDR1 SGHRS and CDR2 YFSETQ. V was pared by 0 bases and J by 6 bases, with 15 bases between. The CDR3 region is CASSLVRGDYSEAFF. For the CDR3, the DNA is TGCGCCAGCAGCTTGGTCCGGGGGGATTATTCTGAAGCTTTCTTT.

The gene calls are TRBV6-1 and TRBJ2-7; perhaps TRBD1 as D (6 bases). The CDR3 has 13 amino acids. Germline CDR1 is MNHNS and CDR2 is SASEGT. Trimming stripped 5 bases from V and 5 bases from J, with 13 bases between. CDR3 coding DNA: TGTGCCAGCAGTTCAAACAGGGTTAACGAGCAGTACGTC. Residues: CASSSNRVNEQYV.

The chain joins TRBV27 to TRBJ2-7; D possibly uses TRBD1 or TRBD2 (5 bases each). CDR1 and CDR2 from the germline V gene are MNHEY and SMNVEV (reference sequence). The V end lost 0 bases, the J end lost 6 bases, and 9 bases lay between the germline ends. The length of the CDR3 is 13 residues. The CDR3 region is CASSLSGTVEQYF. In DNA, the CDR3 is TGTGCCAGCAGTTTATCCGGGACGGTCGAGCAGTACTTC.

A few counts support this clonotype. This CDR3 reads CASSHPQGVAGELFF. The CDR3 DNA follows: TGTGCCAGCAGTCACCCCCAAGGGGTGGCCGGGGAGCTGTTTTTT. The chain is built from TRBV27 and TRBJ2-2, with TRBD1 as a possible D gene (5 bases). Germline CDR1 is MNHEY and CDR2 is SMNVEV (reference sequence). With 5 bases removed from V and 6 bases from J, the gap between germline ends came to 16 bases. There are 15 residues in the CDR3.

V and J are TRBV5-1 and TRBJ1-1; D is unclear. CDR3 length equals 15 residues. Germline CDR1 and CDR2: SGHRS and YFSETQ. V shed 3 bases and J shed 0 bases, with 12 bases lying between them. In DNA form, the CDR3 reads TGCGCCAGCAGCTCCGGAAGGATCATGAACACTGAAGCTTTCTTT. Translated, it gives CASSSGRIMNTEAFF.

This clonotype was observed a few times. The chain has TRBV7-6 and TRBJ2-7; 7 bases are shared with TRBD1. The CDR3 extends over 14 amino acids. Germline V lookup: CDR1 SGHVS, CDR2 FNYEAQ. V shed 5 bases and J 2 bases; nucleotides not matched to a gene: 6. As DNA, the CDR3 is TGTGCCAGCAGCGCATCGGGACAGCCCTACGAGCAGTACTTC. Its protein product is CASSASGQPYEQYF.

The gene calls are TRBV12-3 or TRBV12-4 and TRBJ1-1; D possibly corresponds to TRBD1 (6 bases). This CDR3 is 14 amino acids long. The V end lost 3 bases, the J end lost 4 bases, and 12 bases lay between the germline ends. The CDR3 sequence is CASSFRGRGTEAFF. The CDR3 DNA is TGTGCCAGCAGTTTTCGGGGCAGGGGCACTGAAGCTTTCTTT.

The CDR3 sequence is CSAGLTDTQYF. The CDR3, as DNA: TGCAGTGCAGGGCTAACAGATACGCAGTATTTT. The chain links TRBV20-1 to TRBJ2-3; D call uncertain. The CDR3 totals 11 residues. V was trimmed by 6 bases and J by 3 bases, leaving 7 bases between them. The germline CDR1 and CDR2 sequences are DFQATT and SNEGSKA (reference sequence).

This clonotype has just a few counts. The chain has TRBV6-1 and TRBJ2-7; 12 nucleotides line up with TRBD2. Trimming cost V 5 bases and J 3 bases; bases outside gene matches: 5. Germline V gives CDR1 MNHNS, CDR2 SASEGT. The CDR3 sequence is 15 residues long. In DNA, the CDR3 is TGTGCCAGCAGTCTACGGACTAGCGGGGTCTACGAGCAGTACGTC. It is translated as CASSLRTSGVYEQYV.

The chain couples TRBV6-6 to TRBJ1-5; TRBD1 agrees at 9 bases. This CDR3 contains 17 residues. CDR1 is MNHNY, CDR2 SVGAGI, per germline (reference sequence). V trimming: 0 bases; J trimming: 5 bases; junction bases outside the gene matches: 8. The CDR3 region has the DNA TGTGCCAGCAGTTACTCGGCCTCAAGACAGGGGGATCAGCCCCAGCATTTT. It codes for CASSYSASRQGDQPQHF.

This clonotype was found a few times. The V gene is TRBV6-1, the J gene TRBJ1-1, with D possibly matching TRBD1 (5 bases). Germline V gives CDR1 MNHNS, CDR2 SASEGT. The V end lost 11 bases, the J end lost 4 bases, and 11 bases lay between the germline ends. This CDR3 has 11 residues. Here the CDR3 reads CAAWGGTEAFF. The CDR3 bases are TGTGCCGCCTGGGGGGGCACTGAAGCTTTCTTT.

The CDR3 coding sequence is TGTGCCAGCAGCGGGGGGCCCCATTCACCCCTCCACTTT. Residues: CASSGGPHSPLHF. This chain joins TRBV2 and TRBJ1-6, with D perhaps matching TRBD1 (6 bases). The CDR3 spans 13 residues. Germline-derived CDR1 and CDR2 are SNHLY and FYNNEI. The V and J ends lost 6 bases and 8 bases respectively, with 11 bases between them.

The chain joins TRBV20-1 to TRBJ2-6; 7 bases fit TRBD2. CDR1 is DFQATT, CDR2 SNEGSKA, per germline (reference sequence). With V trimmed by 5 bases and J by 2 bases, 15 bases remained unmatched. CDR3 length: 18 amino acids. CDR3 sequence reads: CSAAPWERGYTGANVLTF. CDR3 in DNA: TGCAGTGCTGCCCCATGGGAGCGGGGCTACACTGGGGCCAACGTCCTGACTTTC.

In its sample, this clonotype was seen a few times. The rearrangement uses TRBV7-6 and TRBJ2-7; D is perhaps TRBD2 (6 bases). Germline CDR1 reads SGHVS; CDR2 reads FNYEAQ. This CDR3 contains 15 residues. V lost 1 base and J lost 2, with 12 bases in between. The CDR3 DNA reads TGTGCCAGCAGCTTAGAGGCGGGGCCCCCCTACGAGCAGTACTTC. Translated, it gives CASSLEAGPPYEQYF.

The chain carries TRBV27 and TRBJ1-2, with a possible D match to TRBD1 (5 bases). The V and J ends lost 3 bases and 1 base respectively, with 12 bases between them. Germline CDR1 reads MNHEY; CDR2 reads SMNVEV (reference sequence). CDR3 size: 15 residues. The CDR3 DNA is TGTGCCAGCAGTTTGGGGCACCGAAATAACTATGGCTACACCTTC. Amino acids: CASSLGHRNNYGYTF.

This clonotype was picked up a small number of times. This rearrangement joins TRBV19 to TRBJ2-1; 11 nucleotides match TRBD2. The CDR3 length is 15 residues. Germline trimming cut 6 bases from V and 6 bases from J; bases unmatched to any gene: 7. Germline lookup yields CDR1 LNHDA and CDR2 SQIVND (reference sequence). The CDR3 sequence is CASSPGLAGLNEQFF. The CDR3 bases are TGTGCCAGTAGCCCCGGACTAGCGGGTCTCAATGAGCAGTTCTTC.

In its sample, this clonotype was seen many times. V gene TRBV7-9 combines with J gene TRBJ1-2; D might be TRBD1 (5 bases). V was pared by 8 bases and J by 4 bases, with 23 bases between. The CDR3 has 16 amino acids. Germline V lookup: CDR1 SEHNR, CDR2 FQNEAQ (reference sequence). CDR3 DNA sequence: TGTGCCAGCCTCTTTAAAGGAGGGGCAGGACTCTATGGCTACACCTTC. Amino acid sequence: CASLFKGGAGLYGYTF.

The sample holds a few counts of this clonotype. This chain uses TRBV2 with TRBJ1-6; the D gene is possibly TRBD1 (6 bases). This CDR3 spans 18 amino acids. The germline gives CDR1 SNHLY, CDR2 FYNNEI. Trimming took off 3 bases at V and 4 bases at J, with 19 bases between the two ends. The CDR3 nucleotides are TGTGCCAGCAGTGACCCCAGGACGGGGGCCTTATATAATTCACCCCTCCACTTT. It yields the protein CASSDPRTGALYNSPLHF.

The J gene is TRBJ2-7, the V gene TRBV6-1; unclear D gene. The CDR3 runs to 13 residues. The germline gives CDR1 MNHNS, CDR2 SASEGT. V lost 3 bases, J lost 0 bases, and 6 bases lay in between. The CDR3 loop is CASSEAVSYEQYV. Here the CDR3 DNA reads TGTGCCAGCAGTGAGGCAGTCTCCTACGAGCAGTACGTC.

The rearrangement uses TRBV5-4 and TRBJ1-1; a weak D match, TRBD1 (5 bases). The length of the CDR3 is 12 residues. Trimming removed 4 bases from V and 8 bases from J, with 12 bases in between. Germline-derived CDR1 and CDR2 are SGHNT and YYREEE (reference sequence). The CDR3 is CASSDGGREAFF. CDR3 bases: TGTGCCAGCAGCGATGGGGGGAGAGAAGCTTTCTTT. The entire variable domain, with the rest obtained from reference TRBV5-4 and TRBJ1-1, is as follows: ETGVTQSPTHLIKTRGQQVTLRCSSQSGHNTVSWYQQALGQGPQFIFQYYREEENGRGNFPPRFSGLQFPNYSSELNVNALELDDSALYLCASSDGGREAFFGQGTRLTVV.

This clonotype was counted only a few times. The chain links TRBV28 to TRBJ2-3, with D maybe TRBD1 (6 bases). Germline-derived CDR1 and CDR2 are MDHEN and SYDVKM. CDR3 length: 16 amino acids. Trimming removed 2 bases at V and 3 bases at J, with 15 bases between. DNA for the CDR3: TGTGCCAGCAGTTTAGGAGCACAGGGTTGGACAGATACGCAGTATTTT. This translates into CASSLGAQGWTDTQYF.

V and J are TRBV15 and TRBJ2-1; 9 nucleotides line up with TRBD1. This CDR3 is built from 16 residues. Germline V lookup: CDR1 LNHNV, CDR2 YYDKDF (reference sequence). After removal of 0 bases from V and 7 bases from J, the junction contained 7 bases not matched to a gene. Written as DNA, the CDR3 is TGTGCCACCAGCAGAGAAACAGGGGGCAGGGGGAATGAGCAGTTCTTC. Its translation: CATSRETGGRGNEQFF.

The rearrangement joins TRBV5-4 to TRBJ2-1, with a weak D call TRBD2 (5 bases). Germline-derived CDR1 and CDR2 are SGHNT and YYREEE (reference sequence). This CDR3 is built from 17 residues. V gave up 4 bases and J gave up 2 bases, with 19 bases separating them. The CDR3 sequence is CASSPSISGIAYNEQFF. The CDR3 coding sequence is TGTGCCAGCAGCCCCTCGATAAGCGGTATTGCCTACAATGAGCAGTTCTTC.